The TCR beta chain under discussion was sequenced for a study of response to subunit inactivated influenza vaccine (dated by TCRdb to 2017 to 2018). For context, the study as a whole: The study used deep quantitative T cell receptor repertoire profiling to track responses to a trivalent subunit inactivated influenza vaccine. Results the study describes overall, beyond this receptor: The authors proposed that each seasonal influenza vaccination may bring in only a limited number of new T cells.

Library preparation used RT-PCR. Data came from an Illumina HiSeq 2500. TCRdb ran its own pipeline on the public reads, namely fastp trimming at Q25 and MiXCR clone calling, and kept in-frame beta chains. Each CDR3 protein appears once, grouped with its most common genes and DNA. Counted in this sample were hundreds of thousands of distinct CDR3 sequences; about 7.6% of them appeared once. The ten largest clones represent around 13% of the sample. As regards this clonotype: What this receptor recognizes is not known. Per-nucleotide qualities are absent, and no much larger clonotype sits a single base away.

At the junction V is shortened by 0 bases and J by 0 bases; bases outside the gene matches: 11. Reading the germline V gene (reference sequence) gives CDR1 DFQATT and CDR2 SNEGSKA. Including the terminal cysteine and phenylalanine, the CDR3 comprises 18 residues. CDR3 DNA is the only sequence kept; it has 54 bases, read in frame from the first base. This receptor was taken from a man aged 45-69 years who received an inactivated influenza vaccine. Donor details come from another sample of the same person, matched by shared clones. Sample: PBMCs from blood, taken 23 to 25 months after vaccination. The receptor chain draws on TRBV20-1 and TRBJ1-1; the central 9 bases match TRBD1. For the CDR3, the sequence is CSARDLGQGSYMNTEAFF. In nucleotides, the sequence is TGCAGTGCTAGAGATTTGGGACAGGGCTCTTATATGAACACTGAAGCTTTCTTT.